Reported below is one T cell receptor (beta chain). What it binds is unknown. The V end lost 5 bases, the J end lost 2 bases, and 13 bases lay between the germline ends. CDR3 size: 14 residues. CDR1 and CDR2 (germline): GTSNPN, SVGIG (reference sequence). This sample stems from a study of regulatory T cells in long-lasting Graves disease. Findings of the study overall: Persistent disease was characterized by preferential usage of TRBV28, TRBJ1-2 and TRBJ2-5.

Building of the TCR beta libraries involved iRepertoire HTBI primers and Arm-PCR of CDR3 regions. TCRdb used MiXCR to reprocess the multiplex PCR reads, holding one entry per CDR3 protein. The sample shows about 420,000 distinct CDR3 sequences, about 20% of them seen only once. Time point here: persistent/refractory GD, antithyroid drugs over 5 years with positive TRAb. With RNA extracted from PBMCs as input, the TCR library was made. It was an endocrinology department in Xi'an, China, that provided the patients. This receptor was identified in a female donor with Graves disease. This chain links TRBV30 with TRBJ1-5; D is ambiguous. Source: peripheral blood mononuclear cells (PBMCs), taken when the disease was refractory, from a patient treated with antithyroid drugs. CDR3 coding DNA: TGTGCCTGGGAACGGGCCGGAGGCAATCAGCCCCAGCATTTT. Translating gives CAWERAGGNQPQHF.